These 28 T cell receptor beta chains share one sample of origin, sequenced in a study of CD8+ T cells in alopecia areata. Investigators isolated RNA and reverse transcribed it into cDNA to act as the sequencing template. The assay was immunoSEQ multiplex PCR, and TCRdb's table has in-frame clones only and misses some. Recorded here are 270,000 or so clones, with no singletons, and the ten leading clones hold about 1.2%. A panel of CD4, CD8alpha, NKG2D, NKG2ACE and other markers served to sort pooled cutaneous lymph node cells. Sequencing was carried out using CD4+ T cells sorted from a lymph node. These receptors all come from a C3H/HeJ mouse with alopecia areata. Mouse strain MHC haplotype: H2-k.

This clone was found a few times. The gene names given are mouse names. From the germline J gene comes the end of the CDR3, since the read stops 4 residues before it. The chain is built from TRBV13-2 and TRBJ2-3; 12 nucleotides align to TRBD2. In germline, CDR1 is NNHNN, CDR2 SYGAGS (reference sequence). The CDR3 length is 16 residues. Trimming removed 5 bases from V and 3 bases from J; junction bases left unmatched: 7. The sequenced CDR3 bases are TGTGCCAGCGGGGCCGACTGGGGGGGCAAGGCAGAA. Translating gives CASGADWGGKAE. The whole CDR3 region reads CASGADWGGKAETLYF.

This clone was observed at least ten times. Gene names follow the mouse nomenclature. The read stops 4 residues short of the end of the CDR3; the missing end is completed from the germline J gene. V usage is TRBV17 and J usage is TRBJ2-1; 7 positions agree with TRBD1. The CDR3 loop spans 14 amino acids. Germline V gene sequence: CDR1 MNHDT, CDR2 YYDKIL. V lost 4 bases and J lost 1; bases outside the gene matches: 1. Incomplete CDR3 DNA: TGTGCTAGCAGTATCAGGGGGAACTATGCT. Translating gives CASSIRGNYA. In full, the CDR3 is CASSIRGNYAEQFF.

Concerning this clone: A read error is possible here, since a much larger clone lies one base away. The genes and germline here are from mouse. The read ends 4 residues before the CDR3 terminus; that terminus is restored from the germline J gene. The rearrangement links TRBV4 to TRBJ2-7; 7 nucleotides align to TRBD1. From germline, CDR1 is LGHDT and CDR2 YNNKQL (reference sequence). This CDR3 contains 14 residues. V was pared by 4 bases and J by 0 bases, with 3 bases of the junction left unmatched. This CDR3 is CASSFRDSSYEQYF. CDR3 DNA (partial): TGTGCCAGCAGCTTCCGGGACAGCTCCTAT.

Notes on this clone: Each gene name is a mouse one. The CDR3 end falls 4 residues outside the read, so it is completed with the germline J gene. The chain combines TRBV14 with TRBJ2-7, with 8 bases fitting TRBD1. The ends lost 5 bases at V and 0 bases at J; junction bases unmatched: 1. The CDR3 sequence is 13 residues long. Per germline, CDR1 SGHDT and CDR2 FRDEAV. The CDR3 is CASSTGGSYEQYF. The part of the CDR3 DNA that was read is TGTGCCAGCAGCACAGGGGGCTCCTAT.

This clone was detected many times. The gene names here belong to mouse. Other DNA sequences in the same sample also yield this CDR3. The sequenced part of the CDR3 DNA is TGTGCCAGCAGCGGGACTGGGGCCTAT. Amino acids: CASSGTGAY. The CDR3 in its entirety is CASSGTGAYEQYF. The rearrangement joins TRBV13-1 to TRBJ2-7; 10 bases line up with TRBD2. The read falls 4 residues short of the CDR3 end, and the missing part is taken from the germline J gene. The V segment lost 5 bases and the J segment 2 bases; nucleotides outside the gene matches: 1. Germline V gene data show CDR1 as NSHNY and CDR2 as SYGAGN. The CDR3 extends over 13 amino acids.

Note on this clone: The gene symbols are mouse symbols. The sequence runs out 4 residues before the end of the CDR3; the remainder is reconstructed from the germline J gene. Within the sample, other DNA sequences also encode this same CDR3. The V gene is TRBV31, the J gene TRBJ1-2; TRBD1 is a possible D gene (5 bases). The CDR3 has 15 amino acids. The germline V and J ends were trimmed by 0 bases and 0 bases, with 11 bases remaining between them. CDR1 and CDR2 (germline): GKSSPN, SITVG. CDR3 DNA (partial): TGTGCCTGGAGTCTAGGTGGGGGAGCAAACTCC. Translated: CAWSLGGGANS. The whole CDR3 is CAWSLGGGANSDYTF. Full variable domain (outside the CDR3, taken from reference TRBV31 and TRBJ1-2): AQTIHQWPVAEIKAVGSPLSLGCTIKGKSSPNLYWYWQATGGTLQQLFYSITVGQVESVVQLNLSASRPKDDQFILSTEKLLLSHSGFYLCAWSLGGGANSDYTFGSGTRLLVI.

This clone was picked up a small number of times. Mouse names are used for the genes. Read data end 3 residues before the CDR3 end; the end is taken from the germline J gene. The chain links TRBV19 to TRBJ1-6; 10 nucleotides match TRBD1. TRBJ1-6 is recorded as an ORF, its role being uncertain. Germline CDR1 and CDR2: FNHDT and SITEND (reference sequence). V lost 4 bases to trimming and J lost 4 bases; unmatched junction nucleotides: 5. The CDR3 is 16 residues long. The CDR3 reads CASSYGQGGYNSPLYF. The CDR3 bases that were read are TGTGCCAGCAGTTACGGACAGGGGGGGTATAATTCGCCC.

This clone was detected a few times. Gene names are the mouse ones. Partial CDR3 DNA: TGTGCCAGCGGTGATGCCCCGACTGGGAACCAAGAC. Its protein product is CASGDAPTGNQD. The full CDR3 reads CASGDAPTGNQDTQYF. The chain is built from TRBV13-2 and TRBJ2-5; TRBD2 matches at 7 bases. The read halts 4 residues ahead of the CDR3 end, with the missing end drawn from the germline J gene. This CDR3 comprises 16 residues. The V and J ends lost 0 bases and 0 bases, in that order; junction bases with no gene match: 4. Germline CDR1 NNHNN, CDR2 SYGAGS (reference sequence).

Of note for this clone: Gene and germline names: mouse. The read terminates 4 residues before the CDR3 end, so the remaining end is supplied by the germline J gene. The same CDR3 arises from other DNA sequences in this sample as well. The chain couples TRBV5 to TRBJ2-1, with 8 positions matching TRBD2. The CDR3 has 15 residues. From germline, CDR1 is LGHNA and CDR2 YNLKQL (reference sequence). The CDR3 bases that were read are TGTGCCAGCAGCCAAGACTGGGGGGATGGAGCT. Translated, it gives CASSQDWGDGA. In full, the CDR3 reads CASSQDWGDGAEQFF.

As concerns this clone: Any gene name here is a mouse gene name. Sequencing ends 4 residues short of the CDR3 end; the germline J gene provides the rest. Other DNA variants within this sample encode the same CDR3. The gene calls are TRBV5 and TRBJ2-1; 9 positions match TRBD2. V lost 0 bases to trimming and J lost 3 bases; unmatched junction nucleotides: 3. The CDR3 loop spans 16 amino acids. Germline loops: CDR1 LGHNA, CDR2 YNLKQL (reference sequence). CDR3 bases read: TGTGCCAGCAGCCAAGACCTGGGGGGGTTCTATGCT. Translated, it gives CASSQDLGGFYA. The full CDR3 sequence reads CASSQDLGGFYAEQFF.

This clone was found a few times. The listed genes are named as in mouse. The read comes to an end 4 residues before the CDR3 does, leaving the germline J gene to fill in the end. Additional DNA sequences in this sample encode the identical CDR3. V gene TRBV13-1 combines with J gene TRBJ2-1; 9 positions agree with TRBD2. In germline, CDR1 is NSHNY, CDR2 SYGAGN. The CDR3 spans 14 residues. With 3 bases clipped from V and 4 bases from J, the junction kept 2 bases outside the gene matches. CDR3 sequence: CASSVWGGYAEQFF. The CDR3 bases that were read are TGTGCCAGCAGTGTCTGGGGGGGATATGCT.

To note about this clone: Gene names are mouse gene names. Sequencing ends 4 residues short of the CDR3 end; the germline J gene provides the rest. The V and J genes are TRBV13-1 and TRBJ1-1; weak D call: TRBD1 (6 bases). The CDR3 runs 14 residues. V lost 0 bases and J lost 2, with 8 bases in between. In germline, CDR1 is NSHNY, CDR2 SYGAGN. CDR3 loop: CASSDVGHNTEVFF. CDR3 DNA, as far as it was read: TGTGCCAGCAGTGATGTGGGACATAACACA.

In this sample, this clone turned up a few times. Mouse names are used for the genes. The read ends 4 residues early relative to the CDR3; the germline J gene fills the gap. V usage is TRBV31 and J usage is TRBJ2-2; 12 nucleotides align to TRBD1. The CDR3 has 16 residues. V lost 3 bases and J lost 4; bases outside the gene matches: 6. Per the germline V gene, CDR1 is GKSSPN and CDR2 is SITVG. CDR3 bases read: TGTGCCTGGAGCTGGGACAGGGGGCAGAGCACCGGG. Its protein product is CAWSWDRGQSTG. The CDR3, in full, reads CAWSWDRGQSTGQLYF.

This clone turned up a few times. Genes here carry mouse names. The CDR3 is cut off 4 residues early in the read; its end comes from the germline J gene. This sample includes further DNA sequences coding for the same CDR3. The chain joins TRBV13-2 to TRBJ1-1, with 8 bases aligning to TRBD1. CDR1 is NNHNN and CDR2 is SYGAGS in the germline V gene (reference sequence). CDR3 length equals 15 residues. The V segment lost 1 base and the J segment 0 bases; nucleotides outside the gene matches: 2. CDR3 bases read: TGTGCCAGCGGTGATCCGGGACAGGCAAACACA. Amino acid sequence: CASGDPGQANT. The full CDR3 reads CASGDPGQANTEVFF.

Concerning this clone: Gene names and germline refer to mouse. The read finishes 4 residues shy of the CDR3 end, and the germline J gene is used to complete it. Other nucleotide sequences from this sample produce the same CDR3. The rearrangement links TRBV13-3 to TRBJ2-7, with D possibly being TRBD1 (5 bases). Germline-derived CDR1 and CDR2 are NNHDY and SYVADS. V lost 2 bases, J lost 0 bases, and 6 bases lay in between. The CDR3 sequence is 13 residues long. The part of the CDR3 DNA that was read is TGTGCCAGCAGTGACAGGGACTCCTAT. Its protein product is CASSDRDSY. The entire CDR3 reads CASSDRDSYEQYF.

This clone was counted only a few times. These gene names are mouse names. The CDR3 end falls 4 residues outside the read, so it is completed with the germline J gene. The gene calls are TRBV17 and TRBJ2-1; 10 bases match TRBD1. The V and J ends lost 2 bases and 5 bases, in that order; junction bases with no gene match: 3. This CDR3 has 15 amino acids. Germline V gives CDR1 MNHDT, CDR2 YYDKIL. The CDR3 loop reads CASSRRDRGHAEQFF. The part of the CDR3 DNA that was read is TGTGCTAGCAGTAGACGGGACAGGGGCCATGCT.

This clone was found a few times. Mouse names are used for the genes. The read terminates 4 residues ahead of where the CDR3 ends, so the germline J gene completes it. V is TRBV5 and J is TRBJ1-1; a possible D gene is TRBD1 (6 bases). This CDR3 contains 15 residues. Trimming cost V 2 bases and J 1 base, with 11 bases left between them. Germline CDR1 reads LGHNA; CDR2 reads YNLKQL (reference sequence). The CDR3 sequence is CASSQQGRGNTEVFF. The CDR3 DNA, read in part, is TGTGCCAGCAGCCAACAGGGGAGGGGAAACACA.

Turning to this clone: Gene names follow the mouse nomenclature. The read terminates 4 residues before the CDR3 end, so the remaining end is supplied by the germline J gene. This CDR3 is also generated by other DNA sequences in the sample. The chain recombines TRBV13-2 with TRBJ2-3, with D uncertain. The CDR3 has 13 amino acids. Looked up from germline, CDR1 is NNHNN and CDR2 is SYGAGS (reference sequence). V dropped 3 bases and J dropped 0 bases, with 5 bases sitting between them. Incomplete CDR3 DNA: TGTGCCAGCGGTGCTGCTAGTGCAGAA. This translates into CASGAASAE. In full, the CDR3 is CASGAASAETLYF.

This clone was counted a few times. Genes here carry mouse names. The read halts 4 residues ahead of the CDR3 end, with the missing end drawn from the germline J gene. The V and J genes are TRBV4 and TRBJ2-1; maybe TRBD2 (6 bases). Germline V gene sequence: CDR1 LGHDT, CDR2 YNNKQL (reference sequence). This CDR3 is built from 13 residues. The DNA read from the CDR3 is TGTGCCAGCAGTAACCGGGGGGAAGCT. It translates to CASSNRGEA. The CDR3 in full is CASSNRGEAEQFF.

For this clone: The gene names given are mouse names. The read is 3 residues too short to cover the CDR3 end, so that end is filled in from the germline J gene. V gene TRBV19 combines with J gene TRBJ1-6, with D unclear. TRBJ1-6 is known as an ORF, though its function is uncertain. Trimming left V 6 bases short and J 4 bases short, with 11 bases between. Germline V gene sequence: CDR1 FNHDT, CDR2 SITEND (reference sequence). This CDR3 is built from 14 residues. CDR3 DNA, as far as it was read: TGTGCCAGCAACCGACAAATTTATAATTCGCCC. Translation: CASNRQIYNSP. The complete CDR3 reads CASNRQIYNSPLYF.

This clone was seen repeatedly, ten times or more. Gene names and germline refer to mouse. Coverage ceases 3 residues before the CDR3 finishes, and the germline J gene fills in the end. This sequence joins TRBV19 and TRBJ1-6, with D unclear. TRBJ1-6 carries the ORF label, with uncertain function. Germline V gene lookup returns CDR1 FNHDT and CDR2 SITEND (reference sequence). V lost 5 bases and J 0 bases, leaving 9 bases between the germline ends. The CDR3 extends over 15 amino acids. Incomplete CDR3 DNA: TGTGCCAGCAGCCTGACACTTTCCTATAATTCGCCC. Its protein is CASSLTLSYNSP. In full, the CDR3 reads CASSLTLSYNSPLYF.

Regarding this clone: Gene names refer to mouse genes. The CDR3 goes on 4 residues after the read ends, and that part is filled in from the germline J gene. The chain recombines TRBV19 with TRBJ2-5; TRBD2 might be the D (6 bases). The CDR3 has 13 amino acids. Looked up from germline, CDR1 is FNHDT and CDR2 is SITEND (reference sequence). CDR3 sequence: CASIRRGEDTQYF. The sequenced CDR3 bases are TGTGCCAGCATCAGGCGGGGGGAAGAC.

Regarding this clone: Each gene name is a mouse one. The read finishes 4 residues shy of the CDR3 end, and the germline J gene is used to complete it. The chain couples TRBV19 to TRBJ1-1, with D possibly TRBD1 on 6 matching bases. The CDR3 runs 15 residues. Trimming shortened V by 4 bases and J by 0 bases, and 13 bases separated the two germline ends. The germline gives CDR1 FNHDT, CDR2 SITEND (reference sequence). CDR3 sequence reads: CASSPPRGTNTEVFF. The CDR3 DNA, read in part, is TGTGCCAGCAGTCCTCCCAGGGGAACAAACACA.

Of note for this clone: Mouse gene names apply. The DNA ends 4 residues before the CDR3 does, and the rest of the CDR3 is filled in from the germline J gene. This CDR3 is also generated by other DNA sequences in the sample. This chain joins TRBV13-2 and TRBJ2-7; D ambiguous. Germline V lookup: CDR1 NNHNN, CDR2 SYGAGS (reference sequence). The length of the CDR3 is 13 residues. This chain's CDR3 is CASGDAGGYEQYF. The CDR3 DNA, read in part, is TGTGCCAGCGGTGATGCGGGTGGGTAT.

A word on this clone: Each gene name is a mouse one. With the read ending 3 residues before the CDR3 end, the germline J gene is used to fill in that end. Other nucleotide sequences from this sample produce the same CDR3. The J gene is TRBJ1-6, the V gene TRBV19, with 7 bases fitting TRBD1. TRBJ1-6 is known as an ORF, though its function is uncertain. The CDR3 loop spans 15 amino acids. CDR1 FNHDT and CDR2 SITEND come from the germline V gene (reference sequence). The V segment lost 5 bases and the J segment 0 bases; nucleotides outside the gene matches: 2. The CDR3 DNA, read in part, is TGTGCCAGCAGCGACAGGGATTCCTATAATTCGCCC. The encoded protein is CASSDRDSYNSP. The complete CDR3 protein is CASSDRDSYNSPLYF.

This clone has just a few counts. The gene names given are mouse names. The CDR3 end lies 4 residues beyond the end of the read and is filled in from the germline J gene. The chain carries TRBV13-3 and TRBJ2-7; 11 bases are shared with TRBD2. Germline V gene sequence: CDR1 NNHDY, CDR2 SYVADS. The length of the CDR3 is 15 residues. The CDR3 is CASSAYWGGAYEQYF. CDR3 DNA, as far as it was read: TGTGCCAGCAGTGCTTACTGGGGGGGCGCTTAT.

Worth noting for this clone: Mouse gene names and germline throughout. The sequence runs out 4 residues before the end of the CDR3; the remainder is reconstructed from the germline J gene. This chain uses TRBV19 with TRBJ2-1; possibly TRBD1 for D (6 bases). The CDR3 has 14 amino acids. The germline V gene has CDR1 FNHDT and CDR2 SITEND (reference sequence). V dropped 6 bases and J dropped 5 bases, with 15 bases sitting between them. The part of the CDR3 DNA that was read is TGTGCCAGCACCCCACAGGGAGGGGATGCT. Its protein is CASTPQGGDA. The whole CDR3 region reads CASTPQGGDAEQFF.

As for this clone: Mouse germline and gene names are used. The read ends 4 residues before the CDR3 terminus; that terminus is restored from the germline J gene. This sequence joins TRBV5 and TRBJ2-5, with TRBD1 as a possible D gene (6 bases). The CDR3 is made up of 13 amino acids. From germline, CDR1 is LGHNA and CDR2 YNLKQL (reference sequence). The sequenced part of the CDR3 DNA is TGTGCCAGCAGCCCGGACAGAGGGGAC. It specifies CASSPDRGD. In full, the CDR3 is CASSPDRGDTQYF.